The present T cell receptor beta chain was sequenced within a study of blood T cell repertoires in COVID-19. Study details: The study drew acute and convalescent COVID-19 samples from the United States, Italy and Spain. PBMCs, B-cell-depleted T cells, or T cells were the source of the cDNA or gDNA that made up the material.

This CDR3 comprises 14 residues. Germline CDR1 is LNHDA and CDR2 is SQIVND (reference sequence). Deletions cut 8 bases from V and 5 bases from J, with 16 bases between. Symptom resolution, clearance, or two negative PCRs marked the recovered donors of Cohort 3. Per the original data handling: The authors estimated nucleated cell counts from reference gene primer amplification. Measured with immunoSEQ multiplex PCR; TCRdb has only the in-frame clones, and not every one. V and J calls and clone size come straight from that table; D and trimming were deduced from the DNA. Among hundreds of thousands of clones listed, around 91% were seen once.

The TCR was taken from a man aged 18 to 35 who had recovered from COVID-19. The source material was PBMCs or T cells enriched from blood (not recorded which). The V gene is TRBV19, the J gene TRBJ2-1, with D maybe TRBD1 (5 bases). The CDR3 region is CASSIQGTNNEQFF. For the CDR3, the DNA is TGTGCCAGTTCGATTCAGGGAACGAACAATGAGCAGTTCTTC.